One sample yielded the 31 T cell receptor beta chains listed below, sequenced in a study of T cells in Graves' hyperthyroidism and ophthalmopathy. RNA transcripts yielded amplified TCR beta CDR3 regions. RT-PCR in the first round (using the HTBI primer set) targeted the TCR CDR3. MiXCR, run by TCRdb on the multiplex PCR reads, gives a single entry per CDR3 protein. The repertoire has 250,000 to 300,000 distinct CDR3 sequences, 12% to 15% of them found once; the top ten carry roughly 8.2%. The sample comprised blood. The receptors stem from a woman in her forties with Graves' hyperthyroidism.

This clonotype has ten or more counts. The chain links TRBV20-1 to TRBJ2-3; D unresolved. The V gene's germline CDR1 is DFQATT and CDR2 SNEGSKA (reference sequence). Trimming left V 0 bases short and J 1 base short, with 11 bases between. The CDR3 is 15 amino acids. CDR3: CSARDLQRGTDTQYF. Here the CDR3 DNA reads TGCAGTGCTAGAGATCTCCAACGCGGCACAGATACGCAGTATTTT.

This clonotype showed up just a few times. V usage is TRBV19 and J usage is TRBJ2-1; TRBD2 aligns across 7 bases. The CDR3 runs to 15 residues. J was trimmed by 3 bases and V by 3 bases; bases with no gene match: 5. Germline CDR1 reads LNHDA; CDR2 reads SQIVND (reference sequence). In nucleotides, the CDR3 is TGTGCCAGTAGTATGATGGGAGGGGACTACAATGAGCAGTTCTTC. Its protein product is CASSMMGGDYNEQFF.

As regards this clonotype: One base away lies a much larger clone, so this may be a sequencing read error. The chain is built from TRBV29-1 and TRBJ1-1; the D gene is possibly TRBD1 (6 bases). V lost 4 bases and J 4 bases, leaving 19 bases between the germline ends. The germline CDR1 and CDR2 sequences are SQVTM and ANQGSEA. The CDR3 covers 15 residues. In nucleotides, the CDR3 is TGCAGCGTTGGAATGGGGGGCCCCAGGGGCACTGAAGCTTTCTTT. The encoded protein is CSVGMGGPRGTEAFF.

This clonotype showed up many times. The chain employs TRBV12-3 or TRBV12-4 and TRBJ2-5; 7 nucleotides align to TRBD1. The ends lost 3 bases at V and 7 bases at J; junction bases unmatched: 11. The CDR3 extends over 15 amino acids. The CDR3 sequence is CASSFTGVSDGTQYF. CDR3 in DNA: TGTGCCAGCAGTTTTACAGGGGTTAGCGACGGGACCCAGTACTTC.

This clonotype was seen ten or more times. The V call is TRBV11-2, the J call TRBJ1-2; D possibly corresponds to TRBD1 (5 bases). The CDR3 has 11 residues. CDR1 SGHAT and CDR2 FQNNGV come from the germline V gene. V was pared by 5 bases and J by 5 bases, with 6 bases between. The CDR3 coding sequence is TGTGCCAGCAGCCCAGGGTATGGCTACACCTTC. Its translation is CASSPGYGYTF.

In its sample, this clonotype was seen once. V usage is TRBV20-1 and J usage is TRBJ2-7; D is possibly TRBD1 (6 bases). Germline V gene data show CDR1 as DFQATT and CDR2 as SNEGSKA (reference sequence). The CDR3 length is 13 residues. Trimming took off 5 bases at V and 2 bases at J, with 13 bases between the two ends. CDR3 protein: CSALGGSAYEQYF. For the CDR3, the DNA is TGCAGTGCTTTAGGGGGTAGCGCCTACGAGCAGTACTTC.

The chain uses TRBV14 and TRBJ1-1; D perhaps matches TRBD1 (5 bases). Germline V gene sequence: CDR1 SGHDN, CDR2 FVKESK. This CDR3 has 13 residues. V was pared by 5 bases and J by 4 bases, with 11 bases between. The CDR3 DNA sequence: TGTGCCAGCAGCGGACATTTGGGCACTGAAGCTTTCTTT. It translates to CASSGHLGTEAFF.

This clonotype has a handful of counts. The V call is TRBV18, the J call TRBJ1-4; TRBD1 agrees at 8 bases. Trimming took 3 bases from V and 0 from J; bases not matched to a gene: 3. The CDR3 spans 16 residues. The germline gives CDR1 KGHSH, CDR2 LQKENI. DNA of the CDR3: TGTGCCAGCTCACCCTCGGACAGGGCAACTAATGAAAAACTGTTTTTT. Its translation is CASSPSDRATNEKLFF.

This clonotype was counted many times. V gene TRBV10-3 combines with J gene TRBJ2-5; 7 bases map to TRBD2. The ends lost 6 bases at V and 3 bases at J; junction bases unmatched: 13. Germline lookup yields CDR1 ENHRY and CDR2 SYGVKD. The CDR3 has 16 amino acids. CDR3 bases: TGTGCCATCAGCGCCTTTTACCCTGGACTAGAAGAGACCCAGTACTTC. Translation: CAISAFYPGLEETQYF.

This chain connects TRBV6-5 to TRBJ2-5; either TRBD1 or TRBD2 may fit D (6 bases each). Germline values: CDR1 MNHEY, CDR2 SVGAGI. The CDR3 is 15 residues long. V was cut by 4 bases and J by 5 bases, with 17 bases left in between. The DNA for the CDR3 is TGTGCCAGCAGTTGGGACGGGGGCTCGGTGGAGACCCAGTACTTC. Translation gives CASSWDGGSVETQYF.

This clonotype was detected many times. The V gene is TRBV14, the J gene TRBJ1-1; TRBD1 is a possible D gene (5 bases). Trimming took off 5 bases at V and 1 base at J, with 11 bases between the two ends. This CDR3 has 14 residues. Germline V gene sequence: CDR1 SGHDN, CDR2 FVKESK. In DNA, the CDR3 is TGTGCCAGCAGCACAATCGGGGGGAACACTGAAGCTTTCTTT. The encoded protein is CASSTIGGNTEAFF.

The chain joins TRBV20-1 to TRBJ2-1, with 7 positions matching TRBD2. Germline CDR1 and CDR2: DFQATT and SNEGSKA (reference sequence). The V gene end was trimmed by 0 bases and the J gene end by 9 bases; junction bases not matched to a gene: 11. The CDR3 sequence is 15 residues long. The CDR3 region has the DNA TGCAGTGCTAGAGATGGTGGGAGGGGAAGCGGTGAGCAGTTCTTC. Residues: CSARDGGRGSGEQFF.

The chain couples TRBV9 to TRBJ2-7; 7 nucleotides line up with TRBD2. This CDR3 spans 16 amino acids. The V and J ends lost 2 bases and 3 bases, in that order; junction bases with no gene match: 11. Germline assignment: CDR1 SGDLS and CDR2 YYNGEE. The CDR3 sequence is CASSVPRGRVDYEQYF. The CDR3 DNA reads TGTGCCAGCAGCGTCCCCCGAGGGAGGGTCGACTACGAGCAGTACTTC.

This clonotype was observed at least ten times. The chain couples TRBV5-1 to TRBJ1-1, with D uncertain. The CDR3 covers 15 residues. With 0 bases removed from V and 0 bases from J, the gap between germline ends came to 9 bases. Germline V gives CDR1 SGHRS, CDR2 YFSETQ. The chain's CDR3 is CASSLGGRLNTEAFF. The CDR3 region has the DNA TGCGCCAGCAGCTTGGGAGGCAGACTGAACACTGAAGCTTTCTTT.

This clonotype was seen more than once but under ten times. The chain uses TRBV4-1 and TRBJ1-4, with no clear D. The CDR3 covers 12 residues. The V gene lost 0 bases and the J gene lost 8 bases, with 4 bases spanning the gap. CDR1 MGHRA and CDR2 YSYEKL come from the germline V gene. The CDR3 reads CASSQDREKLFF. The CDR3 nucleotides are TGCGCCAGCAGCCAAGATAGGGAAAAACTGTTTTTT.

This clonotype was seen a single time. This sequence joins TRBV4-1 and TRBJ1-6; unclear D gene. The germline V gene encodes CDR1 MGHRA and CDR2 YSYEKL. The CDR3 runs 17 residues. Trimming took off 2 bases at V and 2 bases at J, with 13 bases between the two ends. The CDR3 region has the DNA TGCGCCAGCAGCCAATCCAACAGAGCTACCTATAATTCACCCCTCCACTTT. Its translation: CASSQSNRATYNSPLHF.

This clonotype has a count of ten or more. V and J are TRBV7-2 and TRBJ2-5; D is unclear. Germline assignment: CDR1 SGHTA and CDR2 FQGNSA. The CDR3 is 13 amino acids. Trimming stripped 2 bases from V and 4 bases from J, with 8 bases between. The chain's CDR3 is CASSLLAPETQYF. In DNA form, the CDR3 reads TGTGCCAGCAGCTTATTGGCGCCAGAGACCCAGTACTTC.

This clonotype was seen at least ten times. CDR3 protein: CASSAQGGKTEAFF. DNA of the CDR3: TGTGCCAGCAGTGCACAGGGTGGTAAAACTGAAGCTTTCTTT. The chain recombines TRBV12-3 or TRBV12-4 with TRBJ1-1, with D maybe TRBD1 (6 bases). The CDR3 runs to 14 residues. V was pared by 5 bases and J by 5 bases, with 15 bases between.

The chain links TRBV10-3 to TRBJ1-1, with TRBD1 identical over 7 bases. The germline V gene has CDR1 ENHRY and CDR2 SYGVKD. The CDR3 length is 13 residues. Trimming at V came to 6 bases and at J to 2 bases, leaving 3 bases not matched to a gene. The CDR3 sequence is CAIRGTENTEAFF. Written as DNA, the CDR3 is TGTGCCATCAGGGGGACAGAAAACACTGAAGCTTTCTTT.

This clonotype has ten or more counts. This chain uses TRBV28 with TRBJ2-7, with D perhaps matching TRBD2 (6 bases). This CDR3 has 14 residues. The ends were cut back, 3 bases at V and 0 bases at J, with 9 bases in the middle. Germline assignment: CDR1 MDHEN and CDR2 SYDVKM. The CDR3 sequence: CASSLGGISYEQYF. DNA of the CDR3: TGTGCCAGCAGTTTGGGAGGAATCTCCTACGAGCAGTACTTC.

The chain uses TRBV7-9 and TRBJ2-6; the match to TRBD1 covers 7 bases. V shed 5 bases and J 0 bases; nucleotides not matched to a gene: 7. The CDR3 runs 17 residues. CDR1 SEHNR and CDR2 FQNEAQ come from the germline V gene (reference sequence). The CDR3 DNA reads TGTGCCAGCAGCCCGCCGGGACAGTACTCTGGGGCCAACGTCCTGACTTTC. Its translation: CASSPPGQYSGANVLTF. The full variable domain, rest sourced from reference TRBV7-9 and TRBJ2-6, is DTGVSQNPRHKITKRGQNVTFRCDPISEHNRLYWYRQTLGQGPEFLTYFQNEAQLEKSRLLSDRFSAERPKGSFSTLEIQRTEQGDSAMYLCASSPPGQYSGANVLTFGAGSRLTVL.

The gene calls are TRBV4-1 and TRBJ1-1; D not certain. The CDR3 totals 14 residues. Between the trimmed V and J ends, which lost 3 bases and 3 bases, there was a span of 11 bases. The germline V gene encodes CDR1 MGHRA and CDR2 YSYEKL. The CDR3 loop reads CASSHSGRYTEAFF. In DNA form, the CDR3 reads TGCGCCAGCAGCCACTCCGGCCGGTACACTGAAGCTTTCTTT.

In this sample, this clonotype turned up many times. The chain uses TRBV7-2 and TRBJ1-2; TRBD1 agrees at 7 bases. The CDR3 sequence is 14 residues long. Germline V gene sequence: CDR1 SGHTA, CDR2 FQGNSA. V lost 7 bases and J lost 2; bases outside the gene matches: 7. DNA of the CDR3: TGTGCCAGCACCCAGGGGGGGGGCAACTATGGCTACACCTTC. It is translated as CASTQGGGNYGYTF.

This clonotype has ten or more counts. The chain recombines TRBV2 with TRBJ2-1, with D possibly TRBD2 on 5 matching bases. The CDR3 loop spans 13 amino acids. Trimming took 8 bases from V and 10 from J, leaving 18 bases between them. The germline gives CDR1 SNHLY, CDR2 FYNNEI. CDR3: CASRDSASAEQFF. CDR3 bases: TGTGCCAGCCGGGATAGTGCCTCGGCCGAGCAGTTCTTC.

This clonotype was found many times. V gene TRBV12-3 or TRBV12-4 combines with J gene TRBJ2-5, with 11 positions matching TRBD2. This CDR3 comprises 15 residues. With 6 bases clipped from V and 7 bases from J, the junction kept 10 bases outside the gene matches. In DNA, the CDR3 is TGTGCCAGCAGCCATCCGACTAGCGGGAAGGTGACCCAGTACTTC. Its translation is CASSHPTSGKVTQYF.

This clonotype was recorded many times. An end of the junction differs from the germline gene, which may be a read error. The J gene is TRBJ2-6, the V gene TRBV28; TRBD1 agrees at 7 bases. CDR1 is MDHEN and CDR2 is SYDVKM in the germline V gene. The CDR3 covers 14 residues. Written as DNA, the CDR3 is TGTGCCAGCAGTTTAAGGGCAGGGGGCAACGTCCTGACTTTC. Its translation is CASSLRAGGNVLTF. Supplemented by reference TRBV28 and TRBJ2-6, the full variable domain reads DVKVTQSSRYLVKRTGEKVFLECVQDMDHENMFWYRQDPGLGLRLIYFSYDVKMKEKGDIPEGYSVSREKKERFSLILESASTNQTSMYLCASSLRAGGNVLTFGAGSRLTVL.

This clonotype has a count of ten or more. V usage is TRBV5-1 and J usage is TRBJ2-3, with 8 bases aligning to TRBD2. This CDR3 has 16 residues. V gave up 0 bases and J gave up 2 bases; unmatched junction bases: 5. Germline values: CDR1 SGHRS, CDR2 YFSETQ. The CDR3 bases are TGCGCCAGCAGCTTGGAGGCGGGAGGTCCCACAGATACGCAGTATTTT. Translated: CASSLEAGGPTDTQYF. The full variable domain, rest sourced from reference TRBV5-1 and TRBJ2-3, is KAGVTQTPRYLIKTRGQQVTLSCSPISGHRSVSWYQQTPGQGLQFLFEYFSETQRNKGNFPGRFSGRQFSNSRSEMNVSTLELGDSALYLCASSLEAGGPTDTQYFGPGTRLTVL.

This clonotype has more than one count but fewer than ten. The chain joins TRBV10-2 to TRBJ1-5, with TRBD1 identical over 7 bases. The V gene's germline CDR1 is WSHSY and CDR2 SAAADI. Trimming took 8 bases from V and 2 from J; bases not matched to a gene: 12. The CDR3 is made up of 16 amino acids. CDR3 protein: CASSHLPDRGNQPQHF. CDR3 DNA sequence: TGCGCCAGCTCCCACTTACCAGACAGGGGCAATCAGCCCCAGCATTTT.

The chain couples TRBV7-9 to TRBJ1-2; a possible D gene is TRBD1 (5 bases). There are 13 residues in the CDR3. Germline assignment: CDR1 SEHNR and CDR2 FQNEAQ (reference sequence). V was cut by 1 base and J by 6 bases, with 9 bases left in between. CDR3 sequence (DNA): TGTGCCAGCAGCTTAGGTCCGACAGATGGCTACACCTTC. This sequence encodes CASSLGPTDGYTF.

This clonotype was seen at least ten times. The V call is TRBV24-1, the J call TRBJ2-7; unclear D gene. The germline V gene has CDR1 KGHDR and CDR2 SFDVKD. The CDR3 runs 13 residues. V was clipped by 3 bases and J by 9 bases, with 14 bases between them. The CDR3: CATSDATRSLQYF. The CDR3 DNA reads as TGTGCCACCAGTGATGCGACCCGTTCCCTGCAGTACTTC.

This clonotype was observed many times. The chain is built from TRBV30 and TRBJ2-5, with D perhaps TRBD1 (5 bases). The germline gives CDR1 GTSNPN, CDR2 SVGIG (reference sequence). V was shortened by 0 bases and J by 3 bases, with 11 bases between the two germline ends. This CDR3 is built from 14 residues. The CDR3 here is CAWSVLLGEETQYF. The CDR3, as DNA: TGTGCCTGGAGTGTATTATTAGGGGAAGAGACCCAGTACTTC.